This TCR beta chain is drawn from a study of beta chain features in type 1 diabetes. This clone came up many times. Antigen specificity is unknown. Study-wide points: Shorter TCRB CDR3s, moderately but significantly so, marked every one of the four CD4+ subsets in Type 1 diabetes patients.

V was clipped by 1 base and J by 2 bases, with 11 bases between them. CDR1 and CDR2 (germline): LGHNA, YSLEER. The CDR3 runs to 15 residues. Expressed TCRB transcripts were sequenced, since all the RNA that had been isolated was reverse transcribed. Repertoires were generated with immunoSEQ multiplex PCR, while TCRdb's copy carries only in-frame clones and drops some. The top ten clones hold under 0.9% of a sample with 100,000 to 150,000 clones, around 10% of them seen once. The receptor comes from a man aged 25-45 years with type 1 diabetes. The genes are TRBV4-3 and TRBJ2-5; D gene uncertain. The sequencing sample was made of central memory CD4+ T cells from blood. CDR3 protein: CASSQGRALQETQYF. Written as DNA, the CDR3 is TGCGCCAGCAGCCAAGGGAGAGCACTTCAAGAGACCCAGTACTTC.